These 21 T cell receptor beta chains came from one sample sequenced in a study of human T cells and chemical hapten exposure. From the RACE reads, TCRdb called clonotypes with MiXCR, one entry per CDR3 protein. The sample lists 150,000 to 200,000 distinct CDR3 sequences; approximately 31% were seen once. The time point: pre-sensitization, week 0. Described treatment: therapeutic diphenylcyclopropenone sensitization with weekly scalp DPC. Sample: whole blood, taken in connection with sensitization to the hapten diphenylcyclopropenone (DPC). The origin of the receptors is a woman in her thirties with alopecia areata. Some clones in this sample may be carry-over from other donors' samples.

This clonotype was seen a handful of times. The V gene is TRBV6-2 or TRBV6-3, the J gene TRBJ2-5, with TRBD1 matching over 12 bases. V shed 5 bases, J shed 6 bases, and the junction held 10 bases outside the gene matches. The CDR3 is 16 residues long. Germline V gives CDR1 MNHEY, CDR2 SVGEGT. Here the CDR3 reads CASSTRDRGRVQTQYF. CDR3 DNA: TGTGCCAGCAGTACAAGGGACAGGGGGCGCGTCCAGACCCAGTACTTC.

The chain combines TRBV29-1 with TRBJ2-2; 10 nucleotides agree with TRBD2. The CDR3 is made up of 18 amino acids. Germline assignment: CDR1 SQVTM and CDR2 ANQGSEA. Trimming took 6 bases from V and 2 from J; bases not matched to a gene: 15. CDR3 sequence reads: CSVQKWLAGVGNTGELFF. DNA for the CDR3: TGCAGCGTCCAGAAGTGGCTAGCGGGAGTAGGTAACACCGGGGAGCTGTTTTTT.

The rearrangement joins TRBV29-1 to TRBJ2-3; D unclear. The CDR3 contains 12 residues. The germline CDR1 and CDR2 sequences are SQVTM and ANQGSEA. Trimming pared 7 bases from V and 5 bases from J, leaving 13 bases between. Here the CDR3 DNA reads TGCAGCGCCTCTCGTGAGAGAGATACGCAGTATTTT. It encodes CSASRERDTQYF.

There are a few counts of this clonotype. The chain employs TRBV20-1 and TRBJ2-3, with D possibly being TRBD2 (5 bases). CDR1 is DFQATT, CDR2 SNEGSKA, per germline (reference sequence). The CDR3 is made up of 13 amino acids. Trimming left V 6 bases short and J 2 bases short, with 12 bases between. The chain's CDR3 is CSAPDSLTDTQYF. In DNA, the CDR3 is TGCAGTGCCCCGGACTCTCTCACAGATACGCAGTATTTT.

The rearrangement uses TRBV7-2 and TRBJ2-1, with a tentative D call TRBD1 (6 bases). The CDR3 extends over 15 amino acids. V lost 5 bases and J 8 bases, leaving 19 bases between the germline ends. Germline CDR1 and CDR2: SGHTA and FQGNSA. CDR3 nucleotide sequence: TGTGCCAGCAGCGAAGGGGGTCGCGGGTTCGATGAGCAGTTCTTC. It encodes CASSEGGRGFDEQFF.

This chain uses TRBV28 with TRBJ2-6; 9 bases agree with TRBD1. This CDR3 comprises 18 residues. The V gene end was trimmed by 5 bases and the J gene end by 3 bases; junction bases not matched to a gene: 11. CDR1 is MDHEN, CDR2 SYDVKM, per germline. The CDR3 DNA is TGTGCCAGCAGTAATAGACAGGGGGTAACAGTTGGGGCCAACGTCCTGACTTTC. It specifies CASSNRQGVTVGANVLTF.

The chain carries TRBV7-9 and TRBJ2-4, with 7 nucleotides matching TRBD1. CDR3 length: 17 residues. Trimming cost V 6 bases and J 0 bases; bases outside gene matches: 11. Germline CDR1 SEHNR, CDR2 FQNEAQ (reference sequence). The CDR3 sequence is CASRGQAAGAAKNIQYF. Here the CDR3 DNA reads TGTGCCAGCAGAGGACAGGCGGCGGGCGCAGCCAAAAACATTCAGTACTTC.

The chain recombines TRBV6-5 with TRBJ2-7; D is possibly TRBD1 (5 bases). The ends were cut back, 6 bases at V and 0 bases at J, with 18 bases in the middle. The CDR3 consists of 16 residues. Germline CDR1 is MNHEY and CDR2 is SVGAGI. CDR3 nucleotides: TGTGCCAGCAGCCAAGCCCCGCAGGGATACTCCTACGAGCAGTACTTC. It translates to CASSQAPQGYSYEQYF.

This clonotype came up a few times. The rearrangement links TRBV19 to TRBJ2-4; 9 bases match TRBD1. V was pared by 6 bases and J by 9 bases, with 12 bases of the junction left unmatched. There are 15 residues in the CDR3. Germline CDR1 LNHDA, CDR2 SQIVND (reference sequence). The CDR3 reads CASRPTSGTGSIQYF. The DNA for the CDR3 is TGTGCCAGTAGACCGACTTCCGGGACAGGGAGCATTCAGTACTTC.

CDR3 nucleotide sequence: TGTGCCAGCAGTGAAGGCCAGGGCCATCAGCCCCAGCATTTT. It translates to CASSEGQGHQPQHF. The chain is built from TRBV2 and TRBJ1-5, with D perhaps TRBD1 (5 bases). The CDR3 has 14 residues. From germline, CDR1 is SNHLY and CDR2 FYNNEI. V lost 1 base to trimming and J lost 5 bases, with 9 bases between them.

The CDR3 sequence: CASKGSLNTEAFF. Written as DNA, the CDR3 is TGTGCCAGCAAAGGATCTCTGAACACTGAAGCTTTCTTT. The chain couples TRBV2 to TRBJ1-1; D uncertain. There are 13 residues in the CDR3. V shed 7 bases and J shed 0 bases, with 9 bases lying between them. Germline V gene data show CDR1 as SNHLY and CDR2 as FYNNEI.

The CDR3 sequence is CASSLVVQGSQHF. The CDR3 coding sequence is TGTGCCAGCAGCTTAGTCGTCCAGGGGTCCCAGCATTTT. V is TRBV7-2 and J is TRBJ1-5, with TRBD1 as a possible D gene (6 bases). The CDR3 runs to 13 residues. V was cut by 1 base and J by 11 bases, with 12 bases left in between. Germline V lookup: CDR1 SGHTA, CDR2 FQGNSA.

A remark on this clonotype: A read error is possible here, since a much larger clone lies one base away. The rearrangement uses TRBV9 and TRBJ1-1; no clear D. Germline CDR1 and CDR2: SGDLS and YYNGEE. Trimming pared 1 base from V and 1 base from J, leaving 5 bases between. CDR3 length: 13 amino acids. CDR3 sequence: CASSVKGNTEAFF. The CDR3 DNA follows: TGTGCCAGCAGCGTAAAAGGGAACACTGAAGCTTTCTTT.

V and J are TRBV9 and TRBJ1-4; D call uncertain. Germline CDR1 SGDLS, CDR2 YYNGEE. Deletions cut 4 bases from V and 8 bases from J, with 18 bases between. The CDR3 has 15 residues. CDR3 sequence (DNA): TGTGCCAGCAGCCCCCGTCAACAACCGGGGGAAAAACTGTTTTTT. Its translation is CASSPRQQPGEKLFF.

V is TRBV4-3 and J is TRBJ1-2; D is possibly TRBD1 (5 bases). CDR3 length: 15 residues. The V gene's germline CDR1 is LGHNA and CDR2 YSLEER. V lost 1 base and J 8 bases, leaving 17 bases between the germline ends. CDR3 sequence reads: CASSQADRYVVGYTF. The CDR3 coding sequence is TGCGCCAGCAGCCAAGCTGACAGATATGTGGTCGGCTACACCTTC.

The chain couples TRBV28 to TRBJ1-6, with D unclear. V lost 7 bases and J lost 6, with 10 bases in between. Germline values: CDR1 MDHEN, CDR2 SYDVKM. The CDR3 sequence is 13 residues long. CDR3 sequence reads: CASMSTFNSPLHF. CDR3 in DNA: TGTGCCAGCATGAGTACATTTAATTCACCCCTCCACTTT.

There are many counts of this clonotype. V and J are TRBV28 and TRBJ2-7; TRBD1 might be the D (6 bases). Trimming stripped 5 bases from V and 3 bases from J, with 23 bases between. Germline CDR1 reads MDHEN; CDR2 reads SYDVKM. The length of the CDR3 is 17 residues. Here the CDR3 DNA reads TGTGCCAGCAGTCCCCTCCCCCAGGGGAGTGGTTACTACGAGCAGTACTTC. Encoded protein: CASSPLPQGSGYYEQYF.

Only a few counts were recorded for this clonotype. The chain employs TRBV4-1 and TRBJ1-1; D gene unclear. Deletions cut 0 bases from V and 0 bases from J, with 8 bases between. The CDR3 length is 15 residues. Germline-derived CDR1 and CDR2 are MGHRA and YSYEKL. The CDR3, as DNA: TGCGCCAGCAGCCAAGATATAAGCCTGAACACTGAAGCTTTCTTT. Its translation is CASSQDISLNTEAFF.

The sample holds a few counts of this clonotype. The CDR3 DNA follows: TGTGCCAGCAGCTTCCAGGGGGGTACCAATTCACCCCTCCACTTT. As protein: CASSFQGGTNSPLHF. The chain has TRBV7-9 and TRBJ1-6, with 7 bases that match TRBD1. V was pared by 3 bases and J by 7 bases, with 6 bases of the junction left unmatched. This CDR3 contains 15 residues. CDR1 is SEHNR, CDR2 FQNEAQ, per germline (reference sequence).

This clonotype was found a few times. The chain uses TRBV6-5 and TRBJ1-6; unclear D gene. The germline CDR1 and CDR2 sequences are MNHEY and SVGAGI. The V end was cut by 4 bases, the J end by 8 bases, with 6 bases between. CDR3 size: 12 residues. Written as DNA, the CDR3 is TGTGCCAGCAGTTTACGCGATTCACCCCTCCACTTT. Translated: CASSLRDSPLHF.

There are a few counts of this clonotype. The rearrangement joins TRBV7-9 to TRBJ2-5; D gene ambiguous. V was clipped by 5 bases and J by 4 bases, with 17 bases between them. Looked up from germline, CDR1 is SEHNR and CDR2 is FQNEAQ (reference sequence). This CDR3 has 15 amino acids. In DNA, the CDR3 is TGTGCCAGCAGCCCCCGAGTCTTGCGTTCAGAGACCCAGTACTTC. Translated, it gives CASSPRVLRSETQYF.